This paragraph covers one T cell receptor beta chain sequence. Its target is not known. V shed 3 bases and J shed 7 bases, with 7 bases lying between them. The germline V gene has CDR1 LNHDA and CDR2 SQIVND (reference sequence). The CDR3 is 12 residues long. A single record per CDR3 protein comes from TCRdb applying MiXCR to the 5' RACE reads. The table lists a few hundred thousand distinct CDR3 sequences, 20% to 30% of them singletons. The data belong to a study of CD8 T cells in ankylosing spondylitis. Study findings and constraints: Reported data indicate significant enrichment of disease-linked clones within matched ankylosing spondylitis synovial fluid.

The receptor comes from a male donor with ankylosing spondylitis or in good health (not recorded which). Sequencing was done on a sample of blood, either unsorted or a sorted T cell fraction (not recorded which). The chain recombines TRBV19 with TRBJ2-1; tentative D call: TRBD1 (5 bases). The CDR3: CASSIRGNEQFF. CDR3 DNA: TGTGCCAGTAGTATTAGGGGAAATGAGCAGTTCTTC.